A selection of T cell receptor beta chains follows, all from one sample in a study of cytomegalovirus exposure and HLA in healthy donors. Here immunoSEQ multiplex PCR was the method, and the copy in TCRdb shows in-frame clones only, minus some. The table has 120,000 or so clones, about 85% seen once. The source material was PBMCs. These TCRs come from a woman in her 30s in good health and CMV-seronegative. The CDR3 runs from the conserved cysteine through the conserved F or W. Each record gives: D gene, clone size, J gene, V gene, CDR3 protein, CDR3 DNA. The D gene is left open where the match is weak. Size values are once, few and many counts, or a class for expanded clones, and some rows have none.

d_gene: -; abundance: -; j_gene: TRBJ1-3; v_gene: TRBV5-1; CDR3aa: CASSLSISGNTIYF; CDR3nt: TGCGCCAGCAGCTTGTCCATCTCTGGAAACACCATATATTTT
d_gene: -; abundance: -; j_gene: TRBJ1-2; v_gene: TRBV5-6; CDR3aa: CASSSGGTPGGYTF; CDR3nt: TGTGCCAGCAGCTCCGGGGGGACCCCTGGAGGCTACACCTTC
d_gene: -; abundance: -; j_gene: TRBJ1-6; v_gene: TRBV7-9; CDR3aa: CASSLEPPGTPLHF; CDR3nt: TGTGCCAGCAGCTTAGAGCCGCCAGGGACACCCCTCCACTTT
d_gene: TRBD1; abundance: -; j_gene: TRBJ1-6; v_gene: TRBV27; CDR3aa: CASSLSRDSYNSPLHF; CDR3nt: TGTGCCAGCAGTTTATCGCGGGACAGTTATAATTCACCCCTCCACTTT
d_gene: -; abundance: -; j_gene: TRBJ2-2; v_gene: TRBV7-8; CDR3aa: CASSPRAAWGTGELFF; CDR3nt: TGTGCCAGCAGCCCGCGAGCGGCCTGGGGCACCGGGGAGCTGTTTTTT
d_gene: -; abundance: many; j_gene: TRBJ2-2; v_gene: TRBV18; CDR3aa: CASSPMGGSNTGELFF; CDR3nt: TGTGCCAGCTCACCAATGGGGGGTTCGAACACCGGGGAGCTGTTTTTT
d_gene: -; abundance: -; j_gene: TRBJ1-1; v_gene: TRBV11-2; CDR3aa: CASSRGGTNTEAFF; CDR3nt: TGTGCCAGCAGCCGAGGGGGAACGAACACTGAAGCTTTCTTT
d_gene: TRBD2; abundance: -; j_gene: TRBJ2-1; v_gene: TRBV29-1; CDR3aa: CSVEGLAGGLSSYNEQFF; CDR3nt: TGCAGCGTCGAGGGACTAGCGGGGGGCCTGAGCTCCTACAATGAGCAGTTCTTC
d_gene: -; abundance: once; j_gene: TRBJ1-3; v_gene: TRBV7-6; CDR3aa: CASSLAAQGNVGNTIYF; CDR3nt: TGTGCCAGCAGCTTAGCGGCCCAGGGGAACGTTGGAAACACCATATATTTT
d_gene: TRBD2; abundance: once; j_gene: TRBJ2-1; v_gene: TRBV18; CDR3aa: CASSPPGTTNYNEQFF; CDR3nt: TGTGCCAGCTCACCCCCGGGGACTACCAACTACAATGAGCAGTTCTTC
d_gene: -; abundance: once; j_gene: TRBJ1-2; v_gene: TRBV19; CDR3aa: CASSISGNYGYTF; CDR3nt: TGTGCCAGTAGTATATCAGGGAACTATGGCTACACCTTC
d_gene: -; abundance: -; j_gene: TRBJ1-5; v_gene: TRBV27; CDR3aa: CASSFGGGHQPQHF; CDR3nt: TGTGCCAGCAGTTTCGGGGGGGGCCATCAGCCCCAGCATTTT
d_gene: TRBD1; abundance: once; j_gene: TRBJ2-5; v_gene: TRBV11-3; CDR3aa: CASSLARTGGRETQYF; CDR3nt: TGTGCCAGCAGCTTAGCAAGGACAGGGGGACGGGAGACCCAGTACTTC
d_gene: -; abundance: -; j_gene: TRBJ2-3; v_gene: TRBV6-1; CDR3aa: CASIKGSPSTDTQYF; CDR3nt: TGTGCCAGCATCAAGGGGTCCCCTAGCACAGATACGCAGTATTTT
d_gene: TRBD2; abundance: once; j_gene: TRBJ2-5; v_gene: TRBV10-3; CDR3aa: CAISRTSVGETQYF; CDR3nt: TGTGCCATCAGTCGAACTAGCGTCGGAGAGACCCAGTACTTC
d_gene: -; abundance: -; j_gene: TRBJ1-1; v_gene: TRBV14; CDR3aa: CASSLVHTEAFF; CDR3nt: TGTGCCAGCAGCCTAGTTCACACTGAAGCTTTCTTT
d_gene: TRBD1; abundance: -; j_gene: TRBJ2-2; v_gene: TRBV6-6; CDR3aa: CASKRGQSNTGELFF; CDR3nt: TGTGCCAGCAAAAGGGGACAGTCGAACACCGGGGAGCTGTTTTTT
d_gene: -; abundance: -; j_gene: TRBJ2-3; v_gene: TRBV6-5; CDR3aa: CASSYSSPSAQYF; CDR3nt: TGTGCCAGCAGTTACTCTAGCCCTAGTGCGCAGTATTTT
d_gene: TRBD1; abundance: -; j_gene: TRBJ2-1; v_gene: TRBV12-5; CDR3aa: CASGLPTSGGHEQFF; CDR3nt: TGTGCTAGTGGTTTGCCTACTTCAGGGGGTCATGAGCAGTTCTTC
d_gene: TRBD1; abundance: once; j_gene: TRBJ2-1; v_gene: TRBV11-2; CDR3aa: CASRLGQGLTYNEQFF; CDR3nt: TGTGCCAGCAGATTGGGACAGGGATTGACCTACAATGAGCAGTTCTTC
d_gene: TRBD1; abundance: -; j_gene: TRBJ1-2; v_gene: TRBV14; CDR3aa: CASSSDRAYGYTF; CDR3nt: TGTGCCAGCAGCTCGGACAGGGCCTATGGCTACACCTTC
d_gene: TRBD1; abundance: -; j_gene: TRBJ2-3; v_gene: TRBV6-1; CDR3aa: CASRTQGAGDTQYF; CDR3nt: TGTGCCAGCAGAACCCAGGGGGCAGGAGATACGCAGTATTTT
d_gene: TRBD2; abundance: -; j_gene: TRBJ2-1; v_gene: TRBV5-5; CDR3aa: CASSLVLAGSREQFF; CDR3nt: TGTGCCAGCAGCTTGGTTCTAGCGGGGTCTAGGGAGCAGTTCTTC
d_gene: TRBD1; abundance: once; j_gene: TRBJ1-1; v_gene: TRBV19; CDR3aa: CASSKGRWDRGSQNTEAFF; CDR3nt: TGTGCCAGTAGCAAGGGGAGGTGGGACAGGGGATCCCAGAACACTGAAGCTTTCTTT